A selection of T cell receptor beta chains follows, all from one sample in a study of OX40 agonist ivuxolimab in advanced cancers. Clones were sequenced by immunoSEQ multiplex PCR, and TCRdb holds only the in-frame ones, with some missing. The sample lists around 79,000 clones, about nine tenths occurring once. Sequenced material: CD4+ or CD8+ T cells sorted from blood, taken in a trial of the OX40 agonist ivuxolimab. These TCRs come from an adult with an advanced solid tumor such as melanoma, head and neck, liver or kidney cancer. CDR3s include the opening cysteine and the closing phenylalanine or tryptophan. Each record gives: D gene, J gene, clone size, V gene, CDR3 DNA, CDR3 protein. D genes are given only for firm matches. The listing skips clone size in some rows; elsewhere it reads once, few, many or a size class.

D: .
J: TRBJ2-1
size: .
V: TRBV12-5
DNA: TGTGCTAGTGGTTTGTACTCCTACAATGAGCAGTTCTTC
CDR3: CASGLYSYNEQFF

D: .
J: TRBJ1-1
size: .
V: TRBV5-1
DNA: TGCGCCAGCAGGGGGAACGGACGGGGAGGCGGGAACACTGAAGCTTTCTTT
CDR3: CASRGNGRGGGNTEAFF

D: TRBD2
J: TRBJ2-5
size: .
V: TRBV18
DNA: TGTGCCAGCTCACCAAGGGAGGGTCGGGAGACCCAGTACTTC
CDR3: CASSPREGRETQYF

D: TRBD1
J: TRBJ2-1
size: .
V: TRBV11-3
DNA: TGTGCCAGCAGCACAGGGGCCGCGTCCTACAATGAGCAGTTCTTC
CDR3: CASSTGAASYNEQFF

D: .
J: TRBJ1-3
size: .
V: TRBV21-1
DNA: TGTGCCAGCAGCAAAGGGACAGGGTTCCGTTGGAGCACCATATATTTT
CDR3: CASSKGTGFRWSTIYF

D: .
J: TRBJ1-1
size: .
V: TRBV28
DNA: TGTGCCAGCAGTACGGCGGGAGGGGGAAACACTGAAGCTTTCTTT
CDR3: CASSTAGGGNTEAFF

D: TRBD2
J: TRBJ2-1
size: few
V: TRBV2
DNA: TGTGCCAGCAGTAGGACTAGCGGGACTATGAATGAGCAGTTCTTC
CDR3: CASSRTSGTMNEQFF

D: .
J: TRBJ2-7
size: .
V: TRBV29-1
DNA: TGCAGCGCCGAGGCAGAGACCTACGAGCAGTACTTC
CDR3: CSAEAETYEQYF

D: TRBD1
J: TRBJ1-6
size: .
V: TRBV29-1
DNA: TGCAGCGTCAGAACAGGGGAAGCCTATAATTCACCCCTCCACTTT
CDR3: CSVRTGEAYNSPLHF

D: .
J: TRBJ1-5
size: .
V: TRBV5-4
DNA: TGTGCCAGCAGCTTGGCGGGGTACAATCAGCCCCAGCATTTT
CDR3: CASSLAGYNQPQHF

D: .
J: TRBJ1-1
size: .
V: TRBV30
DNA: TGTGCCTGGAGTCCAGACAGAATTAAGACTGAAGCTTTCTTT
CDR3: CAWSPDRIKTEAFF

D: .
J: TRBJ2-5
size: .
V: TRBV7-9
DNA: TGTGCCAGCAGCTTAAGTGGGGAGACCCAGTACTTC
CDR3: CASSLSGETQYF

D: .
J: TRBJ2-4
size: .
V: TRBV19
DNA: TGTGCCAGTACCTACGGACGAGGCACTTTAGCCAAAAACATTCAGTACTTC
CDR3: CASTYGRGTLAKNIQYF

D: .
J: TRBJ1-2
size: .
V: TRBV6-1
DNA: TGTGCCAGCAGTGAATACAGGGACGCCGGCTACACCTTC
CDR3: CASSEYRDAGYTF

D: TRBD1
J: TRBJ2-3
size: .
V: TRBV5-1
DNA: TGCGCCAGCAGCAACGGACAGGGCACAGATACGCAGTATTTT
CDR3: CASSNGQGTDTQYF

D: .
J: TRBJ1-1
size: .
V: TRBV29-1
DNA: TGCAGCGTTGAAAGGTCCGAGGATACTGAAGCTTTCTTT
CDR3: CSVERSEDTEAFF